This T cell receptor beta chain emerged from a study of PD-L1 blockade in urothelial cancer. The method was immunoSEQ multiplex PCR; TCRdb's version includes in-frame clones alone and lacks a portion of them. The sample lists 100,000 or so clones, 91% occurring once. The V end was cut by 2 bases, the J end by 5 bases, with 15 bases between. The CDR3 consists of 15 residues. Germline V gene lookup returns CDR1 MGHDK and CDR2 SYGVNS. V usage is TRBV25-1 and J usage is TRBJ2-5; the D is unclear. The TCR comes from a woman older than 75 with urothelial cancer. The source was PBMCs, collected around atezolizumab (anti-PD-L1) treatment. Here the CDR3 reads CASSETGSGFETQYF. The CDR3 DNA reads as TGTGCCAGCAGTGAAACCGGGTCCGGGTTCGAGACCCAGTACTTC.